Sequencing of this T cell receptor (beta chain) was carried out in a study of T-cell memory formation after mild COVID-19. Study outcomes and limitations: Mainly CM and EM harbored the contracting CD4+ clones; mainly EMRA harbored the CD8+ ones. Balance between CD4 and CD8 was seen in clones contracting day 15 to 85, and a CD4+ lean was seen in later expanders.

Germline loops: CDR1 MDHEN, CDR2 SYDVKM. The CDR3 has 15 residues. Deletions cut 5 bases from V and 7 bases from J, with 15 bases between. This clonotype was observed a handful of times. Its target is unknown. Via MiXCR, TCRdb re-called the 5' RACE reads, giving one row per CDR3 protein. Counted here are hundreds of thousands of distinct CDR3 sequences, around 13% occurring once; the ten biggest clones make up approximately 21%. The rearrangement links TRBV28 to TRBJ1-6; D gene unclear. Sequencing input: PBMCs or a T cell subset sorted from them (not recorded which). The clonotype originates from a man younger than 30 who had mild COVID-19 (a few samples of this study predate the infection). Cell type and time point are not known. CDR3 in amino acids: CASSPLMKGNSPLHF. Written as DNA, the CDR3 is TGTGCCAGCAGTCCGCTTATGAAGGGAAATTCACCCCTCCACTTT.